The clone carrying this T cell receptor (beta chain) was counted only a few times. Unique molecular identifiers were used to barcode this TCRbeta library. TCRdb independently ran MiXCR on the PCR reads; one entry per CDR3 protein. The table shows 600,000 to 700,000 distinct CDR3 sequences, with roughly 15% occurring only once. This CDR3 is built from 14 residues. CDR1 is SGHVS, CDR2 FNYEAQ, per germline. V gave up 4 bases and J gave up 5 bases; unmatched junction bases: 3. These data are taken from a study of T-cell reconstitution after alpha-beta-depleted transplantation in children. This TCR was recovered from a human donor who donated a stem cell graft to a child with acute myeloid leukemia. The chain joins TRBV7-6 to TRBJ1-4, with 8 bases lining up with TRBD1. The sequences come from PBMCs from the stem cell graft donor, collected from the stem cell graft. Written as DNA, the CDR3 is TGTGCCAGCAGCTACGGACAGGGAAATGAAAAACTGTTTTTT. Protein: CASSYGQGNEKLFF. The complete variable domain, with remaining parts taken from reference TRBV7-6 and TRBJ1-4, reads GAGVSQSPRYKVTKRGQDVALRCDPISGHVSLYWYRQALGQGPEFLTYFNYEAQQDKSGLPNDRFSAERPEGSISTLTIQRTEQRDSAMYRCASSYGQGNEKLFFGSGTQLSVL.